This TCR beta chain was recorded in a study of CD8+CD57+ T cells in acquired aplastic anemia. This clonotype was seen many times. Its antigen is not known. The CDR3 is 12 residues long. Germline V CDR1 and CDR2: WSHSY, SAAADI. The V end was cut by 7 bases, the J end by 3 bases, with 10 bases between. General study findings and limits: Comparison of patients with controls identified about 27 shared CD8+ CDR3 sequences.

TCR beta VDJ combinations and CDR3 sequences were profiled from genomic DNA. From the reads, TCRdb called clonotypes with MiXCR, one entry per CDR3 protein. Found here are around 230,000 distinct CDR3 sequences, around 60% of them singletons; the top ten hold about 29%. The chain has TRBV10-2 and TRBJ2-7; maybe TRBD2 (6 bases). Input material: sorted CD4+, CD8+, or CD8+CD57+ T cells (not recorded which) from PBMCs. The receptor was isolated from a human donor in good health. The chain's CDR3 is CASTSSVYEQYF. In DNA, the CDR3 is TGCGCCAGCACTTCTAGCGTCTACGAGCAGTACTTC.